This TCR beta chain was found in a study of T cell responses to AZD1222 COVID-19 vaccine. Overall study findings and caveats: A reported finding is that nearly half of spike-specific TCRs target unmutated variant regions. Every sample of the repertoires postdated the peak T cell response. It should be noted that donors were predominantly white British and more often female, and clonal diversity was possibly underestimated.

This CDR3 spans 14 amino acids. V shed 1 base and J 4 bases; nucleotides not matched to a gene: 2. Germline lookup yields CDR1 LGHNA and CDR2 YNFKEQ. On this clone itself: Its cognate antigen is unknown.

Sequenced by immunoSEQ multiplex PCR; TCRdb stores in-frame clones only, minus some. Here the sample spans 80,000 or so clones, 90% to 95% being singletons. This clonotype was obtained from an adult in good health. J is TRBJ1-1 and V is TRBV4-2, with 8 bases identical to TRBD1. The starting material was peripheral blood, obtained on day 0 of MenACWY control vaccination. The CDR3 coding sequence is TGTGCCAGCAGCCAAGCTCAGGGGGCCACTGAAGCTTTCTTT. It specifies CASSQAQGATEAFF.